Here is one T cell receptor (beta chain) with its context. CDR3 length equals 16 residues. These data originate in a study of follicular helper T cells after annual influenza vaccination. Some clones are missing from TCRdb's copy, which holds only in-frame ones; the method was immunoSEQ multiplex PCR. The sample consists of 9,000 or so clones, about 82% of them appearing once. Specified time point: 2015-2016 season, pre-vaccination. The V and J genes are TRBV21-1 and TRBJ2-7; no check of the table's D call, TRBD2, against the DNA was made. TRBV21-1 is a pseudogene segment. This sample comprised CXCR5+ CD38- circulating T follicular helper cells from blood, obtained on the day of influenza vaccination. Subset in this sample: circulating Tfh, non-naive CD4+CXCR5+PD-1+ (ICOS+CD38+ or ICOS-CD38-). The TCR originated in an adult who received the influenza vaccine. The CDR3 coding sequence is TGTGCCAGCAGCTGTCTGATAGCTACACTGTTAGACGAGCAGTACTTC. Its protein is CASSCLIATLLDEQYF.